The clone carrying this TCR beta chain appeared many times. The antigen is undetermined. A second PCR of about 6 to 11 cycles used a sample-barcoded 5' primer and a J-beta primer mix. Each single sample gave us at least 3 million CDR3-containing paired-end reads. TCRdb reprocessed the 5' RACE reads with MiXCR, giving one entry per CDR3 protein. The table has over 550,000 distinct CDR3 sequences, roughly 30% seen once; the top ten hold approximately 14%. This sample was included in a study of blood T cells in healthy people across ages. Broader study findings: Naive T cell percentage and TCR beta diversity correlated strongly.

V shed 10 bases, J shed 4 bases, and the junction held 12 bases outside the gene matches. Germline V gene lookup returns CDR1 MNHEY and CDR2 SVGAGI. This CDR3 comprises 14 residues. Peripheral blood samples of around 9.3 milliliters were drawn from each donor. The sequencing sample was made of blood. The chain combines TRBV6-5 with TRBJ1-2, with 7 bases matching TRBD1. This sequence originates from a woman older than 75 in good health. For the CDR3, the DNA is TGTGCCATCGCTCGGGACAGCCAGGGCTATGGCTACACCTTC. Protein: CAIARDSQGYGYTF.